The clone carrying this T cell receptor (beta chain) has ten or more counts. This specimen belongs to a study of response to subunit inactivated influenza vaccine. Each CDR3 protein is one row after TCRdb ran MiXCR on the RT-PCR reads. The table lists more than 500,000 distinct CDR3 sequences, 11% of them singletons. Trimming removed 3 bases from V and 6 bases from J, with 15 bases in between. CDR3 length: 14 residues. This same sample was also part of a study on T cells expressing NK-cell markers. That paper notes: Production of TCR beta cDNA relied on 5'RACE template switching with UMIs. More than 5 donors showed dominant NKG2C+ clonotypes comprising about 1.0-7.5% of their CD8+ T cells.

This chain links TRBV12-3 or TRBV12-4 with TRBJ2-7, with D possibly being TRBD1 (6 bases). This receptor was obtained from a man aged 50-59 years who received an inactivated influenza vaccine. The sample was PBMCs from blood, taken on the day of vaccination. Here the CDR3 reads CASSFSTGKGEQYF. The CDR3 nucleotides read TGTGCCAGCAGTTTCTCGACAGGAAAAGGCGAGCAGTACTTC.